The clone carrying this TCR beta chain appeared many times. Germline-derived CDR1 and CDR2 are SGHRS and YFSETQ. Between the trimmed V and J ends, which lost 8 bases and 2 bases, there was a span of 13 bases. This CDR3 region has 13 residues. TCRdb re-called the PCR reads through MiXCR. Among roughly 36,000 clones listed, about a tenth were seen once. The data are from a study of metastatic and nonmetastatic thyroid tumors. None of the patients had undergone any treatment ahead of thyroid surgery. The sample comprised blood. The TCR originated in a female donor with papillary thyroid cancer or a benign thyroid nodule (not recorded which). Some clones in this sample may be carry-over from other donors' samples. The rearrangement joins TRBV5-1 to TRBJ1-2; the D gene is possibly TRBD1 (5 bases). This chain's CDR3 is CASSPTDNYGYTF. CDR3 DNA sequence: TGCGCCAGTAGCCCGACAGACAACTATGGCTACACCTTC.